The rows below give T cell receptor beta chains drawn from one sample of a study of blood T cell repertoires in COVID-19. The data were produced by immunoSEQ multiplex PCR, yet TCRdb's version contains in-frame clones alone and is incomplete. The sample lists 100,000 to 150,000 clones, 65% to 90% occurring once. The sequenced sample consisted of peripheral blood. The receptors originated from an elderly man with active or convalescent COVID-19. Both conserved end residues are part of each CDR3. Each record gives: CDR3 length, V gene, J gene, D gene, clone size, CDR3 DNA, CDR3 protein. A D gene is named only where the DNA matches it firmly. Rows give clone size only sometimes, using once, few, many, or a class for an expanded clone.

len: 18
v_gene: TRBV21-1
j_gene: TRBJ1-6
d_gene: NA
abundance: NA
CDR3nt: TGTGCCAGCAGCAAAGTTTGGGAGGAGAGCTCCTATAATTCACCCCTCCACTTT
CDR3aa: CASSKVWEESSYNSPLHF

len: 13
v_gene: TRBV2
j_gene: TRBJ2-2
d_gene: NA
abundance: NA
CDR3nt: TGTGCCAGCAGTGTGGGGGGACTCGGGGAGCTGTTTTTT
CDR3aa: CASSVGGLGELFF

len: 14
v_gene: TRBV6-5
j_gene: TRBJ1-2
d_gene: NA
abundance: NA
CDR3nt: TGTGCCAGCAGCGCTTCAACAACTAACTATGGCTACACCTTC
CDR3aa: CASSASTTNYGYTF

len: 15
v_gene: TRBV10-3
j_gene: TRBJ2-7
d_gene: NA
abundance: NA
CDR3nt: TGTGCCATCAGTGCCTCGAAGGGGTCTGGGTACGAGCAGTACTTC
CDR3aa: CAISASKGSGYEQYF

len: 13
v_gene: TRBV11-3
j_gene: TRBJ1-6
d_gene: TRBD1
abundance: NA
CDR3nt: TGTGCCAGCAGCTTAGATTACGGACAGGAGCTCCACTTT
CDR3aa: CASSLDYGQELHF

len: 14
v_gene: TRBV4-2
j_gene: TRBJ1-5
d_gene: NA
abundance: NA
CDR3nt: TGTGCCAGCAGCCAAGATGGGGGAGGGCAGCCCCAGCATTTT
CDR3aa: CASSQDGGGQPQHF

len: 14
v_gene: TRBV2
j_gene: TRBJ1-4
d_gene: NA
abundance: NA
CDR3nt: TGTGCCAGCAGTGACCCGGGATATTCCGAAAAACTGTTTTTT
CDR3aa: CASSDPGYSEKLFF

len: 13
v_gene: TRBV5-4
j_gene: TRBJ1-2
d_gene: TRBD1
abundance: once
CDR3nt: TGTGCCAGCAGCGGCGGGACAGGGGTTGGCTACACCTTC
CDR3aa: CASSGGTGVGYTF

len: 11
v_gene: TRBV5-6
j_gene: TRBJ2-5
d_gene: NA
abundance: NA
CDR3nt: TGTGCCAGCAGCCTCCAAGAGACCCAGTACTTC
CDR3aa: CASSLQETQYF

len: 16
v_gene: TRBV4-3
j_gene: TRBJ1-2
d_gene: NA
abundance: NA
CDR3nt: TGCGCCAGCAGCCAAGACAGTAGGCAGGGCGGGACTGGCTACACCTTC
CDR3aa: CASSQDSRQGGTGYTF

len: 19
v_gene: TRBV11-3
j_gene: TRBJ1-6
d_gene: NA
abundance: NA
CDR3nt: TGTGCCAGCAGCTTAGGGCAGACACTTACCGAAACCTATAATTCACCCCTCCACTTT
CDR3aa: CASSLGQTLTETYNSPLHF

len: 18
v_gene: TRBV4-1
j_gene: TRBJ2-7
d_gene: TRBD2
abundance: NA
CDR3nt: TGCGCCAGCAGCCAACATGGTGTTTGGGCGGGAGGTGCCTACGAGCAGTACTTC
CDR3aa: CASSQHGVWAGGAYEQYF

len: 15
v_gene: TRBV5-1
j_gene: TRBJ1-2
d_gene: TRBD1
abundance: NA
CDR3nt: TGCGCCAGCAGCTTGGGGGGACAGACTTCCTATGGCTACACCTTC
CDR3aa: CASSLGGQTSYGYTF

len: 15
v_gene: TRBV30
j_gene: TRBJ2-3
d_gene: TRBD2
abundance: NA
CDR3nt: TGTGCCTGGAGTCTCGCGGGGGGGAAATCAGATACGCAGTATTTT
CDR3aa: CAWSLAGGKSDTQYF

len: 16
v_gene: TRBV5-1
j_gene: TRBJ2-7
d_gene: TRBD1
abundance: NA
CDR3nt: TGCGCCAGCAGCTTAACTCCCGGGACAGCTAACTACGAGCAGTACTTC
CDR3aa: CASSLTPGTANYEQYF

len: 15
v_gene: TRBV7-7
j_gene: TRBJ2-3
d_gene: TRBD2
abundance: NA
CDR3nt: TGTGCCAGCAGCTCCCCGGCTAGCGGGATTGATACGCAGTATTTT
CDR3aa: CASSSPASGIDTQYF

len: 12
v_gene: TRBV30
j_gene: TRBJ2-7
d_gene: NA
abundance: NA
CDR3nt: TGTGCCTGGATGAAAGGGAGGAGCGAGCAGTACTTC
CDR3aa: CAWMKGRSEQYF

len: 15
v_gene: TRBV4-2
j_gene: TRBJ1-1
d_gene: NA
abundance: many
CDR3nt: TGTGCCAGCAGCCAAGAATCACGGGGGTCGGGGGAAGCTTTCTTT
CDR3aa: CASSQESRGSGEAFF

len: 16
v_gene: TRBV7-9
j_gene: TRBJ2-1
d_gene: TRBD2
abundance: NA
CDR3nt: TGTGCCAGCAGCCCCAAACTAGCGGGATCGGTCGATGAGCAGTTCTTC
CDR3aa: CASSPKLAGSVDEQFF

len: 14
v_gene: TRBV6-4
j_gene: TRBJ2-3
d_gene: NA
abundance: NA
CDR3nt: TGTGCCAGCAGCGACGGAGGGACTACAGATACGCAGTATTTT
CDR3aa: CASSDGGTTDTQYF

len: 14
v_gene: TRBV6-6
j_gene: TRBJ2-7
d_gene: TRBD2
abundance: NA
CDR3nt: TGTGCCAGCAGAGCACTAGCGGGAGTAGGAGAGCAGTACTTC
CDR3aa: CASRALAGVGEQYF

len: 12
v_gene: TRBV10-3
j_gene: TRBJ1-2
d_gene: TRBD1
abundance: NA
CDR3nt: TGTGCCATCAGTCCACAGGGGTATGGCTACACCTTC
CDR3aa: CAISPQGYGYTF

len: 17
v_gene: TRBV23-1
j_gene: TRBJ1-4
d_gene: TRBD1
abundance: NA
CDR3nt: TGCGCCAGCAGTCCGAGGACAGGCATCGCAACTAATGAAAAACTGTTTTTT
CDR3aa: CASSPRTGIATNEKLFF

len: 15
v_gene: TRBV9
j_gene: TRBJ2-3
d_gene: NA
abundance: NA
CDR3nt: TGTGCCAGCAGCGTAGCAATCATACCCCGGGATACGCAGTATTTT
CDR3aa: CASSVAIIPRDTQYF

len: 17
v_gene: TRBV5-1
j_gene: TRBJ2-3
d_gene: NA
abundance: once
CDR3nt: TGCGCCAGCAGCTTGGCGTTAGGGAGTTCTAGCACAGATACGCAGTATTTT
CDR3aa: CASSLALGSSSTDTQYF

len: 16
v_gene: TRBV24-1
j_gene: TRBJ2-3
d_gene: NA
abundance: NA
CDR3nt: TGTGCCACCAGTGATTTGAATCACAGGGGCACAGATACGCAGTATTTT
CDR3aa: CATSDLNHRGTDTQYF

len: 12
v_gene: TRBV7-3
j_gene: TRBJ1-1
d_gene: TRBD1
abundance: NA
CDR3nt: TGTGCCAGCAGGTCACCGGGACAGCGAGCTTTCTTT
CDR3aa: CASRSPGQRAFF

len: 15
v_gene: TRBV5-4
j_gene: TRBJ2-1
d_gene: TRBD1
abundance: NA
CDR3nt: TGTGCCAGCAGCCCAGGGGGCAATGCCTACAATGAGCAGTTCTTC
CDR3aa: CASSPGGNAYNEQFF

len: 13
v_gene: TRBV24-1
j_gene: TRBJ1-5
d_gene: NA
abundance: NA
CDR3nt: TGTGCCACCGGGGGGGCCAGAAATCAGCCCCAGCATTTT
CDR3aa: CATGGARNQPQHF

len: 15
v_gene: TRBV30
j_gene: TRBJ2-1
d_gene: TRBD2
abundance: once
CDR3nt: TGTGCCTGGAGGAAGGGACTAGCCAACTACAATGAGCAGTTCTTC
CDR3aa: CAWRKGLANYNEQFF

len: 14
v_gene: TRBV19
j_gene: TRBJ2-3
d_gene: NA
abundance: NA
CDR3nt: TGTGCCAGTAGTATACCAGGGGCTCAGGATACGCAGTATTTT
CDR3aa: CASSIPGAQDTQYF

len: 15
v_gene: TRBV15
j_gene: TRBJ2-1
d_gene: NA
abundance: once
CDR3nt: TGTGCCACCAGCAGAGTGCGGCAGGGAACGAATGAGCAGTTCTTC
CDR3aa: CATSRVRQGTNEQFF

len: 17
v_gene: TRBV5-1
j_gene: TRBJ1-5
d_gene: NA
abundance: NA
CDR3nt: TGCGCCAACAAATCACTCTCGGGGGTCTTAAGCAATCAGCCCCAGCATTTT
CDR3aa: CANKSLSGVLSNQPQHF